This paragraph covers one T cell receptor (beta chain) sequence. The data belong to a study of T cell responses to AZD1222 COVID-19 vaccine. As for the study in general: Samples with a second dose at about 4 or about 12 weeks were pooled together.

TCRdb keeps only in-frame clones here, not all; method: immunoSEQ multiplex PCR. The sample gives around 180,000 clones, 80% to 90% of which show up once; more than 0.4% is in the top ten. The TCR was taken from an adult in good health. This specimen was peripheral blood, taken on day 0 of AZD1222 vaccination.

CDR3 sequence reads: CASSLQGTPNEKLFF. The CDR3 DNA reads TGTGCCAGCTCACTTCAGGGTACACCTAATGAAAAACTGTTTTTT. The V call is TRBV18, the J call TRBJ1-4, with a weak D call TRBD1 (5 bases). CDR3 length: 15 amino acids. Trimming shortened V by 4 bases and J by 3 bases, and 12 bases separated the two germline ends. The germline CDR1 and CDR2 sequences are KGHSH and LQKENI.